The present entry profiles one T cell receptor (beta chain) with its context. Antigen specificity is unknown. Generated by immunoSEQ multiplex PCR, the TCRdb table keeps only in-frame clones and is missing some. Of approximately 39,000 clones listed, about four fifths are singletons. The sample belongs to a study of a mutant IDH1 vaccine in newly diagnosed glioma. The germline V and J ends were trimmed by 2 bases and 4 bases, with 11 bases remaining between them. CDR1 and CDR2 from the germline V gene are SEHNR and FQNEAQ (reference sequence). The CDR3 covers 15 residues. Time point described: week 5, during vaccination. Doses comprised 300 ug of mutant IDH1 20-mer peptide each, plus topical imiquimod.

This clonotype was sampled from a man aged 50 or older with glioma. Specimen: PBMCs, collected from a glioma patient whose treatment included an IDH1 peptide vaccine. The chain recombines TRBV7-9 with TRBJ1-4, with D perhaps TRBD1 (5 bases). CDR3 in amino acids: CASSLRQSSNEKLFF. CDR3 nucleotide sequence: TGTGCCAGCAGCTTACGACAGTCAAGTAATGAAAAACTGTTTTTT.